The 2 T cell receptor beta chains reported below all come from one sample, sequenced in a study of CD8+ T cells in alopecia areata. cDNA reverse transcribed from extracted RNA served as the sequencing template. Some clones are missing from TCRdb's copy, which holds only in-frame ones; the method was immunoSEQ multiplex PCR. In total the sample includes some 110,000 clones, none of them seen once. Sequenced material: lesional skin. The receptors were gathered from a C3H/HeJ mouse with alopecia areata. The strain's MHC haplotype is H2-k.

As regards this clone: At residue 10, TCRdb's protein is not the same as the translated DNA, so the protein here was read from the DNA. Gene names are the mouse ones. The observed sequence ends 3 residues before the CDR3 terminus, with the missing tail filled in from the germline J gene. V gene TRBV14 combines with J gene TRBJ1-3; the D gene is possibly TRBD1 (6 bases). This CDR3 is built from 13 residues. Trimming cost V 6 bases and J 0 bases, with 7 bases left between them. Germline CDR1 SGHDT, CDR2 FRDEAV. The CDR3 here is CASKGDSGNTLYF. CDR3 DNA (partial): TGTGCCAGCAAGGGGGATTCTGGAAATACG. The complete variable domain, with remaining parts taken from reference TRBV14 and TRBJ1-3, reads EAGVTQSPRYAVLQEGQAVSFWCDPISGHDTLYWYQQPRDQGPQLLVYFRDEAVIDNSQLPSDRFSAVRPKGTNSTLKIQSAKQGDTATYLCASKGDSGNTLYFGEGSRLIVV.

This clone was recorded at least ten times. The gene names here belong to mouse. CDR3 DNA, as far as it was read: TGTGCCAGCAGTGATCGGGACAACAACGAA. It specifies CASSDRDNNE. The complete CDR3 sequence is CASSDRDNNERLFF. The chain joins TRBV13-1 to TRBJ1-4; D may be TRBD1 (6 bases). Coverage ceases 4 residues before the CDR3 finishes, and the germline J gene fills in the end. Trimming shortened V by 1 base and J by 4 bases, and 8 bases separated the two germline ends. The CDR3 extends over 14 amino acids. Germline V CDR1 and CDR2: NSHNY, SYGAGN.